This TCR beta chain was observed in a study of T cells in Graves' hyperthyroidism and ophthalmopathy. Germline V gives CDR1 DFQATT, CDR2 SNEGSKA (reference sequence). Trimming removed 6 bases from V and 7 bases from J, with 19 bases in between. The CDR3 is 13 amino acids. Broader study findings: Onset of ophthalmopathy came a median approximately 6.8 months after the model predicted it.

Newly diagnosed hyperthyroidism patients aged 18 to 65 years had disease lasting under 2 months. Clinical symptoms, serum thyroxine and TRAb, thyroid ultrasound and orbital computed tomography together formed the diagnostic basis. TCR beta CDR3 sequences were amplified from RNA transcripts. A set of HTBI primers served as the primers for a first-round RT-PCR of the TCR CDR3. TCRdb called the multiplex PCR reads again in MiXCR, with one record for every CDR3 protein. The sample shows 130,000 to 150,000 distinct CDR3 sequences, 22% of them seen only once. This clonotype was counted many times. What it binds is unknown.

Input material: blood. The receptor was isolated from a woman aged 45 to 65 with Graves' hyperthyroidism that later progressed to Graves' ophthalmopathy. The J gene is TRBJ2-7, the V gene TRBV20-1; D tentatively fits TRBD1 or TRBD2 (5 bases each). The CDR3 is CSAEGPTGREQYF. DNA of the CDR3: TGCAGTGCCGAGGGACCTACGGGTCGTGAGCAGTACTTC.